The 10 T cell receptor beta chains given below trace back to one sample, sequenced in a study of T cell repertoires in cytomegalovirus infection. No antigen has been assigned to these receptors. One entry per CDR3 protein results from TCRdb running MiXCR on the reads. Of hundreds of thousands of distinct CDR3 sequences listed, under 55% were seen once; the top ten hold 40% to 50%. This sample comprised cultured PBMCs, obtained from culture after CMV antigen stimulation. These TCRs come from a human donor in good health (CMV status not recorded). Some clones in this sample may be carry-over from other donors' samples.

In its sample, this clonotype was seen many times. The chain is built from TRBV6-1 and TRBJ1-1; D remains ambiguous. Germline lookup yields CDR1 MNHNS and CDR2 SASEGT. The V end lost 8 bases, the J end lost 4 bases, and 11 bases lay between the germline ends. The length of the CDR3 is 12 residues. CDR3 bases: TGTGCCAGCGCGGAGGGTGGCACTGAAGCTTTCTTT. Protein: CASAEGGTEAFF.

This sequence joins TRBV28 and TRBJ1-2, with D unclear. The CDR3 length is 11 residues. In germline, CDR1 is MDHEN, CDR2 SYDVKM. V was shortened by 4 bases and J by 10 bases, with 10 bases between the two germline ends. In nucleotides, the CDR3 is TGTGCCAGCAGTTCAAGGTGGGACTACACCTTC. It is translated as CASSSRWDYTF.

This clonotype was seen more than once but under ten times. The rearrangement uses TRBV7-2 and TRBJ2-4; maybe TRBD1 (6 bases). Trimming removed 5 bases at V and 6 bases at J, with 11 bases between. Germline values: CDR1 SGHTA, CDR2 FQGNSA. The CDR3 covers 13 residues. The CDR3 sequence: CASSAYRVNIQYF. CDR3 bases: TGTGCCAGCAGCGCGTACAGGGTAAACATTCAGTACTTC.

The CDR3 nucleotides read TGTGCCAGCAGTGACGCGGGGGGGTATAGCAATCAGCCCCAGCATTTT. Translation: CASSDAGGYSNQPQHF. The V gene is TRBV28, the J gene TRBJ1-5; a possible D gene is TRBD1 (5 bases). V was trimmed by 5 bases and J by 0 bases, leaving 14 bases between them. CDR1 and CDR2 from the germline V gene are MDHEN and SYDVKM. The CDR3 loop spans 16 amino acids. The variable domain in full, completed from reference TRBV28 and TRBJ1-5, reads DVKVTQSSRYLVKRTGEKVFLECVQDMDHENMFWYRQDPGLGLRLIYFSYDVKMKEKGDIPEGYSVSREKKERFSLILESASTNQTSMYLCASSDAGGYSNQPQHFGDGTRLSIL.

The chain joins TRBV6-4 to TRBJ2-5; D gene unclear. V was cut by 0 bases and J by 4 bases, with 3 bases left in between. The germline V gene has CDR1 MRHNA and CDR2 SNTAGT. The CDR3 has 12 amino acids. CDR3 residues: CASSDSGETQYF. DNA of the CDR3: TGTGCCAGCAGTGACTCGGGAGAGACCCAGTACTTC.

J is TRBJ1-1 and V is TRBV11-2; no firm D call. Deletions cut 3 bases from V and 0 bases from J, with 8 bases between. The CDR3 extends over 14 amino acids. In germline, CDR1 is SGHAT, CDR2 FQNNGV. This CDR3 reads CASSFGVMNTEAFF. The CDR3, as DNA: TGTGCCAGCAGCTTTGGAGTTATGAACACTGAAGCTTTCTTT.

This clonotype came up many times. CDR3 in DNA: TGTGCCAGCAGCTTAGATTCTAGCGGGAGAGGCACAGATACGCAGTATTTT. This translates into CASSLDSSGRGTDTQYF. J is TRBJ2-3 and V is TRBV7-2; TRBD2 aligns across 10 bases. V lost 1 base to trimming and J lost 1 base; unmatched junction nucleotides: 5. Germline values: CDR1 SGHTA, CDR2 FQGNSA. The CDR3 runs 17 residues.

This clonotype was counted a few times. The V call is TRBV7-2, the J call TRBJ2-5, with no clear D. The length of the CDR3 is 14 residues. V lost 4 bases to trimming and J lost 1 base, with 10 bases between them. Germline lookup yields CDR1 SGHTA and CDR2 FQGNSA. Written as DNA, the CDR3 is TGTGCCAGCAGCTCCCGGGCAATCCAAGAGACCCAGTACTTC. Translation gives CASSSRAIQETQYF.

CDR3 coding DNA: TGTGCCAGCAGCTTAAGGCGGCCAATAGATGGGAGCGGGGAGCTGTTTTTT. This encodes CASSLRRPIDGSGELFF. The chain couples TRBV11-2 to TRBJ2-2; D possibly corresponds to TRBD2 (5 bases). This CDR3 spans 17 amino acids. Trimming removed 2 bases from V and 7 bases from J, with 20 bases in between. CDR1 is SGHAT and CDR2 is FQNNGV in the germline V gene. The whole variable domain, remainder taken from reference TRBV11-2 and TRBJ2-2, is EAGVAQSPRYKIIEKRQSVAFWCNPISGHATLYWYQQILGQGPKLLIQFQNNGVVDDSQLPKDRFSAERLKGVDSTLKIQPAKLEDSAVYLCASSLRRPIDGSGELFFGEGSRLTVL.

J is TRBJ2-3 and V is TRBV4-2, with no clear D. Trimming removed 0 bases from V and 2 bases from J, with 9 bases in between. Germline CDR1 and CDR2: LGHNA and YNFKEQ. There are 15 residues in the CDR3. CDR3 bases: TGTGCCAGCAGCCAAGATTACCGGGTCACAGATACGCAGTATTTT. Protein product: CASSQDYRVTDTQYF.